The present entry profiles one T cell receptor beta chain with its context. The sample originates from a study of ipilimumab plus nivolumab after autologous stem cell transplantation. Study at large: Myeloma cases were transplant-naive high-risk or relapsed within 3 years post first autologous transplant.

Checkpoint therapy with ipilimumab 1 mg/kg began 14 to 28 days after transplant. V was clipped by 4 bases and J by 1 base, with 8 bases between them. This CDR3 is built from 14 residues. Germline V CDR1 and CDR2: MNHNS, SASEGT. Profiled with immunoSEQ multiplex PCR; TCRdb holds only in-frame clones, not every one. Among around 10,000 clones, more than 60% were seen once, and the ten largest hold 17%. V gene TRBV6-1 combines with J gene TRBJ1-5; no clear D. The receptor was isolated from a female donor with multiple myeloma. The source was PBMCs, collected in a trial of ipilimumab plus nivolumab as post-transplant consolidation. The CDR3 region has the DNA TGTGCCAGCAGTGCCTATGGGAGCAATCAGCCCCAGCATTTT. Translation: CASSAYGSNQPQHF.